This TCR beta chain is drawn from a study of cytomegalovirus exposure and HLA in healthy donors. General study results and limits: Some V segments could not be told apart, so they were left out, TRBV6-2 and TRBV6-3 among them. Near-uniform donor sequencing depth was presumed by presence/absence analyses. TCR beta sequences reportedly predicted most subjects' HLA-A and HLA-B alleles accurately. Researchers reported in a later analysis that a missense DCLRE1C variant was tied to TCR beta V- and J-gene trimming.

V was pared by 5 bases and J by 5 bases, with 9 bases of the junction left unmatched. Germline V gene data show CDR1 as SNHLY and CDR2 as FYNNEI. The CDR3 loop spans 15 amino acids. Of note for this clone: Its specificity is unknown.

Vbeta (60) and Jbeta (13) primers were used in the PCR. Only in-frame clones appear in the TCRdb table, and some are missing; sequencing was by immunoSEQ multiplex PCR. The sample includes around 140,000 clones, about three quarters seen only once; the top ten take approximately 1.5%. This rearrangement joins TRBV2 to TRBJ2-7, with 10 bases lining up with TRBD1. The sequencing input was PBMCs. The sequence derives from a woman younger than 35 in good health and CMV-seronegative. The CDR3 nucleotides are TGTGCCAGCAGTTGGGGACAGGGGACAATGAACGAGCAGTACTTC. Protein sequence: CASSWGQGTMNEQYF.